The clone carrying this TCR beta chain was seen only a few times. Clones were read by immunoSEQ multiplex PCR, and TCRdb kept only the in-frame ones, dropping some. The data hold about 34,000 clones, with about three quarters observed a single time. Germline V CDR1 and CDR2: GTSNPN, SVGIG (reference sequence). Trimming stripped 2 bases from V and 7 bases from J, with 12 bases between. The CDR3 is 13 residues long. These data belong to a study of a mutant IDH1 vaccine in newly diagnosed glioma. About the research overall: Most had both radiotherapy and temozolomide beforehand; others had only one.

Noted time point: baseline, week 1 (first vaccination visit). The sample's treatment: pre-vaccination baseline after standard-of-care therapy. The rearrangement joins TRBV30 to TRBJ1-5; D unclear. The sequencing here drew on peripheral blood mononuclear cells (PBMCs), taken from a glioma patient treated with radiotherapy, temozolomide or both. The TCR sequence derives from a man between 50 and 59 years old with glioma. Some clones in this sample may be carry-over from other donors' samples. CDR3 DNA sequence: TGTGCCTGGAGTTGGGGTGGCTTCCAGCCCCAGCATTTT. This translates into CAWSWGGFQPQHF.